The clone carrying this T cell receptor beta chain was detected many times. Its specificity is unknown. The sample originates from a study of T-cell memory formation after mild COVID-19. Regarding the study as a whole: Among contracting clones, CD4+ were mainly CM/EM and CD8+ enriched in EMRA.

TCRdb re-analysed the 5' RACE reads in MiXCR, keeping a single row per CDR3 protein. The sample carries 350,000 to 550,000 distinct CDR3 sequences, about a sixth recorded once. Germline CDR1 is SNHLY and CDR2 is FYNNEI. This CDR3 region has 12 residues. V gave up 6 bases and J gave up 4 bases, with 9 bases separating them. The sequence derives from a man younger than 30 who had mild COVID-19 (a few samples of this study predate the infection). Cell type and time point are not known. Sample: PBMCs or a T cell subset sorted from them (not recorded which). This rearrangement joins TRBV2 to TRBJ1-1; D uncertain. This CDR3 reads CASRSLATEAFF. In nucleotides, the CDR3 is TGTGCCAGCAGGTCGTTGGCCACTGAAGCTTTCTTT.